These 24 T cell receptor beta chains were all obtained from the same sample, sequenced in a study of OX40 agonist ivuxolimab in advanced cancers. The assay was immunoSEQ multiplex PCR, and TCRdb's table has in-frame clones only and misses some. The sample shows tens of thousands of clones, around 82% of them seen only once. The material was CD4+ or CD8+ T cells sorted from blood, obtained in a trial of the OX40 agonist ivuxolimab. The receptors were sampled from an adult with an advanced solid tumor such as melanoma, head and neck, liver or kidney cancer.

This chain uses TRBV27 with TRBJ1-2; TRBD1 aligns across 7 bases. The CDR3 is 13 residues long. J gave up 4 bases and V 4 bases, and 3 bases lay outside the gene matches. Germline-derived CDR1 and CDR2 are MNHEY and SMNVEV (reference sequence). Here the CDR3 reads CASSYRGSYGYTF. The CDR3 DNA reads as TGTGCCAGCAGTTACAGGGGTTCCTATGGCTACACCTTC.

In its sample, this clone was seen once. CDR3 in amino acids: CASSPSGAFEAFF. In nucleotides, the CDR3 is TGTGCCAGCAGTCCGTCAGGGGCGTTTGAAGCTTTCTTT. The rearrangement joins TRBV6-5 to TRBJ1-1; a weak D match, TRBD1 (6 bases). CDR1 and CDR2 (germline): MNHEY, SVGAGI. Trimming removed 5 bases from V and 7 bases from J, with 14 bases in between. The length of the CDR3 is 13 residues.

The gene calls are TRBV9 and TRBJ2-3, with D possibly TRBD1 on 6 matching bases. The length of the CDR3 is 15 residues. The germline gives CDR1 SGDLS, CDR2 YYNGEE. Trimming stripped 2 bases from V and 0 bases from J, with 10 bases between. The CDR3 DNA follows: TGTGCCAGCAGCGTCAGGGGCCCTAGCACAGATACGCAGTATTTT. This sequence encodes CASSVRGPSTDTQYF.

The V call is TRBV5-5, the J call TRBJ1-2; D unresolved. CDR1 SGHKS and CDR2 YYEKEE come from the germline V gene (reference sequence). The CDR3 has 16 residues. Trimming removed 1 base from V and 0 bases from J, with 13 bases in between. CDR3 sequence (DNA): TGTGCCAGCAGCTTGCAGCAGGCGAACGCTAACTATGGCTACACCTTC. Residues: CASSLQQANANYGYTF.

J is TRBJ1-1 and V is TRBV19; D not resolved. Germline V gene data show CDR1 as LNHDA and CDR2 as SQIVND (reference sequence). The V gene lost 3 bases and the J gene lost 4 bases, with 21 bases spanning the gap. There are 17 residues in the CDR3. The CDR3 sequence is CASSILHSKGVGTEAFF. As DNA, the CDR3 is TGTGCCAGTAGTATCCTCCATTCTAAGGGAGTAGGCACTGAAGCTTTCTTT.

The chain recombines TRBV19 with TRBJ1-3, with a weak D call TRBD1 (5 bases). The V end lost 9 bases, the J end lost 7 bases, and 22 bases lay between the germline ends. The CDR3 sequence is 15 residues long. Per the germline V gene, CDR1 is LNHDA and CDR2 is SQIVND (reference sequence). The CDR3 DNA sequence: TGTGCCAGCCCATCTCCCGCAGGCTCAGGGAACACCATATATTTT. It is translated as CASPSPAGSGNTIYF.

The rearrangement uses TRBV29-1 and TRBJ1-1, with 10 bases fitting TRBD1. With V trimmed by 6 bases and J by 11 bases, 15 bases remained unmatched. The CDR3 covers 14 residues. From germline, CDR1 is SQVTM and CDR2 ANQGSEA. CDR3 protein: CSVVKGTGARLAFF. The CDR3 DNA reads TGCAGCGTCGTTAAAGGGACAGGGGCTAGATTGGCTTTCTTT.

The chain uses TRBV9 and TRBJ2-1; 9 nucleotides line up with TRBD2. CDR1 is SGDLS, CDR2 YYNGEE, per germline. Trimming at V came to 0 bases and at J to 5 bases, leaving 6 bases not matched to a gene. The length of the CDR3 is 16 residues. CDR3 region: CASSVELAGINNEQFF. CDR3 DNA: TGTGCCAGCAGCGTAGAGCTAGCGGGGATCAACAATGAGCAGTTCTTC.

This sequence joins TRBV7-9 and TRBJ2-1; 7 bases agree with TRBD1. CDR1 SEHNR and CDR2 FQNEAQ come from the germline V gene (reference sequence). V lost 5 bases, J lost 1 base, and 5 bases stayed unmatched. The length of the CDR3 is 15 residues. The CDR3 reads CASSETGNSYNEQFF. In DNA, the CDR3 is TGTGCCAGCAGCGAGACAGGGAATTCCTACAATGAGCAGTTCTTC. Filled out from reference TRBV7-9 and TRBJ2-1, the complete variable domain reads DTGVSQNPRHKITKRGQNVTFRCDPISEHNRLYWYRQTLGQGPEFLTYFQNEAQLEKSRLLSDRFSAERPKGSFSTLEIQRTEQGDSAMYLCASSETGNSYNEQFFGPGTRLTVL.

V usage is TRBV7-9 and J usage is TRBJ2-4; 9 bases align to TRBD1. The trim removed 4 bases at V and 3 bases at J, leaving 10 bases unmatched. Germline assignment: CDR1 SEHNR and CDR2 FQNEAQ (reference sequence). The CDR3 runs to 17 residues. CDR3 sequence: CASSSLTGGNDKNIQYF. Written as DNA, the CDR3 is TGTGCCAGCAGCTCCCTGACAGGGGGGAATGACAAAAACATTCAGTACTTC.

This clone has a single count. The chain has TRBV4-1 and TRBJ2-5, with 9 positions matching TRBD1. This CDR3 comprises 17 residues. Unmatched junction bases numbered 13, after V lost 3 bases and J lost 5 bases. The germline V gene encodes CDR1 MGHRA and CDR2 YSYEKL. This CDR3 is CASSHPQYGTGRETQYF. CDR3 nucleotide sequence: TGCGCCAGCAGCCATCCCCAGTACGGGACAGGGCGCGAGACCCAGTACTTC.

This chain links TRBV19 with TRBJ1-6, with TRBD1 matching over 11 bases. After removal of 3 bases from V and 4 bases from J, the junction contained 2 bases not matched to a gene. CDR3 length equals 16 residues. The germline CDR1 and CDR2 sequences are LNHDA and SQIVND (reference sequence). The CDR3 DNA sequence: TGTGCCAGTAGTATGGACAGGGGGCCTTATAATTCACCCCTCCACTTT. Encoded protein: CASSMDRGPYNSPLHF.

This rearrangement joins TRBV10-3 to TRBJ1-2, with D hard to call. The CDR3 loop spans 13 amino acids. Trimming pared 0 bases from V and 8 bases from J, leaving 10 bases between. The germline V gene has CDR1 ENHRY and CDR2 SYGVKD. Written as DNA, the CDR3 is TGTGCCATCAGTGAGTCGCAGCGTCCGGGCTACACCTTC. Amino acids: CAISESQRPGYTF.

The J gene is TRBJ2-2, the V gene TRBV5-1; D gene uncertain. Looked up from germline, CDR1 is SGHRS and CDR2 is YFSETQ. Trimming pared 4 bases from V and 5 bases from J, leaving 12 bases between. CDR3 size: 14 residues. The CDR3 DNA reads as TGCGCCAGCAGCCCGGATTTGAGGACCGGGGAGCTGTTTTTT. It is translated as CASSPDLRTGELFF.

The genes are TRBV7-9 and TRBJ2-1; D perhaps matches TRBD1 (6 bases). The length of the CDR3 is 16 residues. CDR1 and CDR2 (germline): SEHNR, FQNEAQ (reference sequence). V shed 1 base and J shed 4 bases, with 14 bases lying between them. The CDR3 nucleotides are TGTGCCAGCAGCTTAGGTAGGGGGACCTCGTACAATGAGCAGTTCTTC. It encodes CASSLGRGTSYNEQFF. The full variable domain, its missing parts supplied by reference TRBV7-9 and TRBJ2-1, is DTGVSQNPRHKITKRGQNVTFRCDPISEHNRLYWYRQTLGQGPEFLTYFQNEAQLEKSRLLSDRFSAERPKGSFSTLEIQRTEQGDSAMYLCASSLGRGTSYNEQFFGPGTRLTVL.

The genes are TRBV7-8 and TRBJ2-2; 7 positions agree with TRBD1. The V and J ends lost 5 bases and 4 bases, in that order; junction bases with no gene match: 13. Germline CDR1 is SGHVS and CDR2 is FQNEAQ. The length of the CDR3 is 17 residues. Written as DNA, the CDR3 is TGTGCCAGCAGCCTAAGACCGACCGGGACAGCCACCGGGGAGCTGTTTTTT. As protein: CASSLRPTGTATGELFF. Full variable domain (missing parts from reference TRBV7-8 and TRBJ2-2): GAGVSQSPRYKVAKRGQDVALRCDPISGHVSLFWYQQALGQGPEFLTYFQNEAQLDKSGLPSDRFFAERPEGSVSTLKIQRTQQEDSAVYLCASSLRPTGTATGELFFGEGSRLTVL.

DNA of the CDR3: TGTGCCAGCAGCGCTACTAGCGGGGGCATAGATACGCAGTATTTT. Translated: CASSATSGGIDTQYF. V and J are TRBV9 and TRBJ2-3, with 11 bases fitting TRBD2. Germline loops: CDR1 SGDLS, CDR2 YYNGEE. V shed 3 bases and J 5 bases; nucleotides not matched to a gene: 5. The CDR3 sequence is 15 residues long.

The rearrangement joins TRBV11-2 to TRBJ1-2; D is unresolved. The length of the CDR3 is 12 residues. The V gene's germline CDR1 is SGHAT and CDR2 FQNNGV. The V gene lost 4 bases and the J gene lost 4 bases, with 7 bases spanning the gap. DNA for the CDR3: TGTGCCAGCAGCTCGGGCCTCTATGGCTACACCTTC. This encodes CASSSGLYGYTF.

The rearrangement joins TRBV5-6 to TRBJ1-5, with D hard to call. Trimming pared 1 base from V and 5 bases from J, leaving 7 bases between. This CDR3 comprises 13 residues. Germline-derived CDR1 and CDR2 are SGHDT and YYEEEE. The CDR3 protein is CASSLQNDQPQHF. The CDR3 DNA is TGTGCCAGCAGCTTGCAAAATGATCAGCCCCAGCATTTT.

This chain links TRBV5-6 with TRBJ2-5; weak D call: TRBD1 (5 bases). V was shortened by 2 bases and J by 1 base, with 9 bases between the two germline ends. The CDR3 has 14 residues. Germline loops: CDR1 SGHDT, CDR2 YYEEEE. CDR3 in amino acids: CASSFVRGQETQYF. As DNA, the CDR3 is TGTGCCAGCAGCTTCGTAAGGGGCCAAGAGACCCAGTACTTC.

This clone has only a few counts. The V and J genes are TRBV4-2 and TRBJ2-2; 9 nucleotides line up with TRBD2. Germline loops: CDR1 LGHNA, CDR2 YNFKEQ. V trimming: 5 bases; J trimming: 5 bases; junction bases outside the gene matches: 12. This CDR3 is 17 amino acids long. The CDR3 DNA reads TGTGCCAGCAGCTTCCCAGGGAGCGGGGGGCAAACCGGGGAGCTGTTTTTT. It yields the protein CASSFPGSGGQTGELFF.

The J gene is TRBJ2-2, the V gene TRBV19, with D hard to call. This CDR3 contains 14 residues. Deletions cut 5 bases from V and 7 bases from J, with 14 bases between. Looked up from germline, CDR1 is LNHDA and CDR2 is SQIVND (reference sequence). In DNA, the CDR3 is TGTGCCAGTAGTCAGGACCGAGGCGTCGGGGAGCTGTTTTTT. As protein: CASSQDRGVGELFF.

The chain's CDR3 is CASSLADRGGETQYF. The CDR3 DNA sequence: TGCGCCAGCAGCTTGGCGGACAGGGGAGGAGAGACCCAGTACTTC. The chain uses TRBV5-1 and TRBJ2-5; 9 bases map to TRBD1. J was trimmed by 4 bases and V by 0 bases; bases with no gene match: 4. Germline CDR1 is SGHRS and CDR2 is YFSETQ. The CDR3 has 15 amino acids.

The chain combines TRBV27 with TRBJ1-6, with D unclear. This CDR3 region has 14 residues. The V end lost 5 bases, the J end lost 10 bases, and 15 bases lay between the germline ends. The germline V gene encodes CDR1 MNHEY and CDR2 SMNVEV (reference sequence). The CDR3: CASSTYSGNSPLHF. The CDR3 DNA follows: TGTGCCAGCAGTACTTATTCCGGGAACTCACCCCTCCACTTT.